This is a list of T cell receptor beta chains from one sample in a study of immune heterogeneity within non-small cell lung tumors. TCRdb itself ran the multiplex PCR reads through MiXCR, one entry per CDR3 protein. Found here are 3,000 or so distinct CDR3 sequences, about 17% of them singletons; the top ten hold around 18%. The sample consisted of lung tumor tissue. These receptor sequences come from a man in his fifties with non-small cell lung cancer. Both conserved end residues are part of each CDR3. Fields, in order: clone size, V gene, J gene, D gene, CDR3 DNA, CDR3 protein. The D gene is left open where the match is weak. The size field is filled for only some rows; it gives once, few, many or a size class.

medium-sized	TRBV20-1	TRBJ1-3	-	TGCAGTGCTAGTGGGGGGGGAGGGTACTCTGGAAACACCATATATTTT	CSASGGGGYSGNTIYF
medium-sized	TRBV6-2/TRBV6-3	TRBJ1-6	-	TGTGCCAGCAGTTACGGGGACATCTCCCGTTCACCCCTCCACTTT	CASSYGDISRSPLHF
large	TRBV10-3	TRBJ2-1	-	TGTGCCAGCCGGGGGCATCAGGGGGGACAAGGGGGCAATGAGCAGTTCTTC	CASRGHQGGQGGNEQFF
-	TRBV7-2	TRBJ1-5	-	TGTGCCAGCACCTCAACCGGACAGTCACATAGCAATCAGCCCCAGCATTTT	CASTSTGQSHSNQPQHF
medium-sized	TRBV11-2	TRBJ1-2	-	TGTGCCAGCAGCTTAGCCGGGGCTGGCTACACCTTC	CASSLAGAGYTF
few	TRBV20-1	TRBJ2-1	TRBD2	TGCAGTGCTAGAGACTCTAGCGGGAGGGCCGATGAGCAGTTCTTC	CSARDSSGRADEQFF
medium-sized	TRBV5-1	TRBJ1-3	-	TGCGCCAGCAGCCCGAACACTGCTACTGCTGGAAACACCATATATTTT	CASSPNTATAGNTIYF
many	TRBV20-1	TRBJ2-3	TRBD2	TGCAGTGCCCTCCTTCCCCGACTAGCGGGAGATACGCAGTATTTT	CSALLPRLAGDTQYF
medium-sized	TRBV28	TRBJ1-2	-	TGTGCCAGCACCCCGGGGCAGGCCCTAAGTTATGGCTACACCTTC	CASTPGQALSYGYTF
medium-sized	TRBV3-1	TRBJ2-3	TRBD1	TGTGCCAGCAGCCGCACACAGGGGGCGGGCACAGATACGCAGTATTTT	CASSRTQGAGTDTQYF
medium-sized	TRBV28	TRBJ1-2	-	TGTGCCAGCAGTTTGAGGGTTGTCAGGAACTATGGCTACACCTTC	CASSLRVVRNYGYTF
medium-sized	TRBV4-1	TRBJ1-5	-	TGCGCCAGCAGCCACGGTTCGGGGCGGGGAAGCAATCAGCCCCAGCATTTT	CASSHGSGRGSNQPQHF
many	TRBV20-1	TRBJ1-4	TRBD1	TGCAGTGCTAGTGAGGACAGGGGGCGGACTAATGAAAAACTGTTTTTT	CSASEDRGRTNEKLFF
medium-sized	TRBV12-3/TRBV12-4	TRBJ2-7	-	TGTGCCAGCAGTTTGAAAGGGCACGGCGAGCAGTACTTC	CASSLKGHGEQYF
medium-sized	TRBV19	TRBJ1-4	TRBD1	TGTGCCAGTAGTATAGGCTGGGACAGGGGTGCAACTAATGAAAAACTGTTTTTT	CASSIGWDRGATNEKLFF
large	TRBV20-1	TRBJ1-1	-	TGCAGTGCTAGAGATTGTGAGACAGTATGTGAAGCTTTCTTT	CSARDCETVCEAFF
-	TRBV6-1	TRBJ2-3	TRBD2	TGTGTCAGCGTGAGGCCCTTAGCGGGGGGAGGGACAGATACGCAGTATTTT	CVSVRPLAGGGTDTQYF
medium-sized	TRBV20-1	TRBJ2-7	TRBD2	TGCAGTGCTAGAGGCCCGCTAGCGGGAGAGTACGAGCAGTACTTC	CSARGPLAGEYEQYF
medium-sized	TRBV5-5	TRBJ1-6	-	TGTGCCAGCAGCTTGCCGGACCTCTATAATTCACCCCTCCACTTT	CASSLPDLYNSPLHF
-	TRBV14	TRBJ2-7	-	TGTGCCAGCAGCCAATCTGGTGGCGGGACCTGGTACGAGCAGTACTTC	CASSQSGGGTWYEQYF
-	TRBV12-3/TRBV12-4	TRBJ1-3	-	TGTGCCAGCAGCCCCTCTCGGAACACCATATATTTT	CASSPSRNTIYF
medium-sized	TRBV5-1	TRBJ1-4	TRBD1	TGCGCCAGCAGCTTTTCCTGGGACAGGGGGGTTAATGAAAAACTGTTTTTT	CASSFSWDRGVNEKLFF
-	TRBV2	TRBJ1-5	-	TGTACCAGCAGCCGGACAGACAATCAGCCCCAGCATTTT	CTSSRTDNQPQHF
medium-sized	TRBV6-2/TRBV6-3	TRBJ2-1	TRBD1	TGTGCCAGCAGATTGACAGGGGCTACCTACAATGAGCAGTTCTTC	CASRLTGATYNEQFF
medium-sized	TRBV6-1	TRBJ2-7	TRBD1	TGTGCCAGCTCAGCCCGGACAGGGACGTACGAGCAGTACTTC	CASSARTGTYEQYF
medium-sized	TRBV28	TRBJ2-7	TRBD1	TGTGCCAGCAGACCTACCGGGACAGCATCCTACGAGCAGTACTTC	CASRPTGTASYEQYF
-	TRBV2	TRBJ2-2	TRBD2	TGTGCCAGCATTCTGGGACTAGCAACCGGGGAGCTGTTTTTT	CASILGLATGELFF
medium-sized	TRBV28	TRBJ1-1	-	TGTGCCAGCAGTTTGCCAGGGGCCTTTGGCGAAGCTTTCTTT	CASSLPGAFGEAFF
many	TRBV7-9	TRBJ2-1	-	TGTGCCAGCAGATTGGGGGCCTACAATGAGCAGTTCTTC	CASRLGAYNEQFF
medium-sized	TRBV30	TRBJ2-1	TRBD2	TGTGCCTGGAATAGCGGGAGTCGCAATGAGCAGTTCTTC	CAWNSGSRNEQFF
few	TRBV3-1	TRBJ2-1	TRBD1	TGTGCCAGCAGCCCCCACAGGGGCCATGAGCAGTTCTTC	CASSPHRGHEQFF
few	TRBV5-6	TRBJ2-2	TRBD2	TGTGCCAGCAGCTTGGCTGGGGAGGGCACCGGGGAGCTGTTTTTT	CASSLAGEGTGELFF
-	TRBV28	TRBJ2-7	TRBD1	TGTGCCAGCAGATCAGGACAGGTCTACGAGCAGTACTTC	CASRSGQVYEQYF
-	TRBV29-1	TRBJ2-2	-	TGCAGCGCCCAGGGGCCAGGGACAAACACCGGGGAGCTGTTTTTT	CSAQGPGTNTGELFF